This T cell receptor (beta chain) was obtained from a study of Graves' ophthalmopathy and Graves' hyperthyroidism listed by TCRdb under 2018. General notes on the study: Peripheral blood was collected at initial diagnosis, prior to any treatment. In more than five hyperthyroidism patients, T-cell repertoires of thyroid tissue and blood were compared. An independent validation cohort was composed of some 18 hyperthyroidism patients and around 16 patients who later progressed from hyperthyroidism to ophthalmopathy. To tell Graves' ophthalmopathy apart from Graves' hyperthyroidism, and to predict which patients would progress to ophthalmopathy, the study relied on TCR beta repertoire signatures. In total, around 140 blood samples were TCR-sequenced: fewer than 50 ophthalmopathy, around 75 hyperthyroidism and some 17 hyperthyroidism-to-ophthalmopathy patients. To explore V-J signatures that distinguish ophthalmopathy from hyperthyroidism, a discovery set of around 100 patients was enrolled, made up of around 44 with ophthalmopathy and under 65 with stable hyperthyroidism. After sampling, hyperthyroidism patients received methimazole starting at 30 mg daily, and ophthalmopathy patients received high-dose intravenous methylprednisolone. The paper as a whole reports these results and caveats: No statistical method was used to predetermine the sample size, and group allocation was not hidden from the investigators. Most expanded thyroid clonotypes with a frequency above 0.001 also appeared in blood, which suggests that blood repertoires may reflect the immune response in the thyroid. Ophthalmopathy was separated from stable hyperthyroidism by the 13-signature model with around 88% sensitivity and about 83% specificity in cross-validation and with 80%/75% in the test set. In validation, the model predicted ophthalmopathy progression with about 70% sensitivity and 72.22% specificity; some twelve predicted patients were CT-confirmed with GO in a median of approximately 6.2 months.

The ophthalmopathy patients had moderately to severely active disease, with a Clinical Activity Score of 3 or higher, a NOSPECS grade of 4 or higher, and a disease duration of less than 3 months. Patients were excluded if they had other autoimmune diseases, uncontrolled infections, pregnancy or lactation. Diagnosis relied on clinical symptoms, serum thyroxine, TRAb, thyroid ultrasound and orbital computed tomography. Using Ficoll-Paque density gradient centrifugation, PBMCs were isolated from less than 13 ml of fresh peripheral blood. Total RNA was extracted using Trizol reagent, and RNA quality was checked on an Agilent 2100 Bioanalyzer. A distance of 3 bases separates the germline ends of V and J, which lose 1 base and 6 bases respectively. Including cysteine and phenylalanine, the CDR3 has 10 amino acids. CDR3 DNA is the only sequence kept; it has 30 bases, read in frame from the first base. Via the germline V gene, CDR1 is SQVTM and CDR2 ANQGSEA.

TCR beta CDR3 regions were amplified from RNA transcripts for repertoire sequencing. The first round was an RT-PCR using HTBI primers with the Qiagen OneStep RT-PCR kit, and this first round was followed by a second-round multiplex PCR, then size selection and purification. The libraries underwent paired-end sequencing with 100 bp reads on an Illumina HiSeq2000. The paper's data handling went like this. Reads were processed with SOAPnuke, discarding reads with adapters, uncalled bases, mean Phred below 15, or no exact constant-primer or identifier match. COPE v1.2.5 was used to merge high-quality paired reads. Unique nucleotide sequences were defined as clonotypes and aligned to IMGT TRB V, D and J references using MiTCR v1.1. The analysis was limited to V-J combinations with a frequency above 0.0001, which together covered just over 98% of the repertoires. For each V-J combination, a TCR clonal expansion and chaos score was defined as F50 clonal expansion divided by the chaos observed in the TCRdist matrix. Welch's t-statistics and random forest were used to narrow the features down to around twelve V-J combinations, which were then fed into a naive Bayes classifier. The similarity between thyroid and blood repertoires was quantified using the Morisita-Horn index. TCRdb trimmed the raw reads at Q25, called clones with MiXCR and kept productive beta chains. Each entry is one CDR3 protein sequence, shown with its most common DNA and genes. TCRdb's processing, not the study's, gives the V and J calls here. The sample profile shows more than 550,000 distinct CDR3 sequences; roughly 41% of them were found once. More than 2.5% of the sample rests with the top ten.

This clonotype was seen ten or more times. Its specific antigen is unknown. Base quality data are lacking; no much larger clone is found one base away. This clonotype originated in an adult man with Graves' ophthalmopathy. The V gene is TRBV29-1 and the J gene is TRBJ1-2; the D gene is unclear. The specimen was peripheral blood. The nucleotide sequence reads as follows: TGCAGCGTTGAAGTAAATGGCTACACCTTC. Its translation is CSVEVNGYTF.